This T cell receptor beta chain is from a study of blood T cell repertoires in COVID-19. Study overall: Specimens from acute and convalescent COVID-19 originated in the United States, Italy and Spain. PBMCs, B-cell-depleted T cells, or T cells provided the cDNA or gDNA that made up the material.

The CDR3 sequence is 13 residues long. V gave up 6 bases and J gave up 2 bases, with 11 bases separating them. Per the germline V gene, CDR1 is SQVTM and CDR2 is ANQGSEA. Followed over time, Seattle patients had been enrolled while infection was active. Authors' analysis steps: Amplification from reference gene primers served as the basis for estimated nucleated cell counts. Repertoires were generated with immunoSEQ multiplex PCR, while TCRdb's copy carries only in-frame clones and drops some. V, J and clone size reflect that table, while D and trimming were determined from the DNA. This sample has some 200,000 clones; 94% occur once, and the top ten carry 0.6% to 0.9%.

The chain joins TRBV29-1 to TRBJ2-1; D perhaps matches TRBD2 (5 bases). The receptor was derived from a man under 40 with COVID-19, enrolled during active disease. Specimen: peripheral blood. The CDR3 sequence is CSVLQRTYNEQFF. The CDR3 DNA is TGCAGCGTGCTACAGCGGACCTACAATGAGCAGTTCTTC.